This TCR beta chain was sequenced in a study of T cells in Graves' hyperthyroidism and ophthalmopathy. The source material, RNA transcripts, was used to amplify TCR beta CDR3 regions. RT-PCR in the first round (using the HTBI primer set) targeted the TCR CDR3. TCRdb re-derived calls from the multiplex PCR reads in MiXCR, one entry per CDR3 protein. Here the sample spans some 510,000 distinct CDR3 sequences, more than 45% being singletons. Diagnosis rested on symptoms, serum thyroxine and TRAb, thyroid ultrasound, and orbital computed tomography. The V end lost 5 bases, the J end lost 1 base, and 20 bases lay between the germline ends. The germline V gene has CDR1 LNHNV and CDR2 YYDKDF (reference sequence). The length of the CDR3 is 17 residues. This clonotype has only one observation.

This clonotype originated in a woman aged 18 to 35 with Graves' hyperthyroidism. V is TRBV15 and J is TRBJ2-5; a possible D gene is TRBD2 (5 bases). Material for sequencing was peripheral blood or thyroid tissue (not recorded which). CDR3 in amino acids: CATSFSAGIGGQETQYF. As DNA, the CDR3 is TGTGCCACCAGCTTTAGCGCCGGAATTGGAGGCCAAGAGACCCAGTACTTC.